The 21 T cell receptor beta chains below all came from one sample that was sequenced in a study of shared clonotypes between healthy human individuals. TCRdb's copy holds only in-frame clones and misses some; the assay was immunoSEQ multiplex PCR. The table records a few million clones, about 94% of them present only once. Source material: naive CD4+ T cells sorted from blood. Documented subset: CD45RA+ positively selected. Receptors originate from a man between 18 and 29 years old in good health.

This rearrangement joins TRBV10-3 to TRBJ2-7; D assignment may be TRBD1 or TRBD2 (5 bases each). Trimming stripped 10 bases from V and 2 bases from J, with 15 bases between. The CDR3 contains 13 residues. Germline CDR1 ENHRY, CDR2 SYGVKD. The CDR3 DNA reads as TGTGCCACTTCCGGGACCGCCGCCTACGAGCAGTACTTC. It codes for CATSGTAAYEQYF.

The chain joins TRBV4-3 to TRBJ2-1; the D gene is possibly TRBD2 (6 bases). V was shortened by 0 bases and J by 5 bases, with 14 bases between the two germline ends. The CDR3 is made up of 16 amino acids. Looked up from germline, CDR1 is LGHNA and CDR2 is YSLEER. CDR3 nucleotide sequence: TGCGCCAGCAGCCAAGATCGGGGTAGCGGTGACAATGAGCAGTTCTTC. Translated, it gives CASSQDRGSGDNEQFF.

The V gene is TRBV4-1, the J gene TRBJ2-2; 8 nucleotides line up with TRBD1. Germline values: CDR1 MGHRA, CDR2 YSYEKL. With V trimmed by 4 bases and J by 4 bases, 11 bases remained unmatched. The length of the CDR3 is 17 residues. The CDR3 sequence: CASSLLPGTGGTGELFF. The CDR3 bases are TGCGCCAGCAGCCTTCTCCCAGGCACAGGGGGCACCGGGGAGCTGTTTTTT.

About this clone: A read error may produce the germline difference seen at one junction end. The J gene is TRBJ2-1, the V gene TRBV5-6; weak D call: TRBD2 (5 bases). CDR3 length: 12 amino acids. The germline V gene has CDR1 SGHDT and CDR2 YYEEEE. In nucleotides, the CDR3 is TGTGCCAGCAGCGGGTGGGGTAGCGCCCTACTCTTC. Its translation: CASSGWGSALLF.

This clone showed up just once. The CDR3 protein is CASSSPGTIAYEQYF. CDR3 in DNA: TGTGCCAGCAGCTCGCCCGGGACTATAGCCTACGAGCAGTACTTC. The chain has TRBV5-5 and TRBJ2-7, with 7 positions matching TRBD2. Losses at the gene ends were 3 bases for V and 2 bases for J; bases not matched to a gene: 8. CDR3 length: 15 residues. Germline V gene sequence: CDR1 SGHKS, CDR2 YYEKEE (reference sequence).

The V and J genes are TRBV27 and TRBJ2-7, with D unclear. The germline CDR1 and CDR2 sequences are MNHEY and SMNVEV (reference sequence). Trimming left V 4 bases short and J 6 bases short, with 16 bases between. The CDR3 spans 14 residues. The CDR3 DNA reads TGTGCCAGCAGTTCTCGGAAAGGGCCTACCGAGCAGTACTTC. Its protein is CASSSRKGPTEQYF.

This clone has only a few counts. The chain links TRBV7-3 to TRBJ1-6, with TRBD1 matching over 9 bases. The trim removed 1 base at V and 8 bases at J, leaving 12 bases unmatched. CDR3 length equals 18 residues. Germline V gene data show CDR1 as SGHTA and CDR2 as FQGTGA. Here the CDR3 DNA reads TGTGCCAGCAGCTTAAGGGGGATTACGGGACAGGGATATTCACCCCTCCACTTT. Translated, it gives CASSLRGITGQGYSPLHF.

The chain carries TRBV2 and TRBJ1-2; TRBD1 aligns across 9 bases. This CDR3 is built from 14 residues. Trimming at V came to 4 bases and at J to 7 bases, leaving 7 bases not matched to a gene. Germline V gene lookup returns CDR1 SNHLY and CDR2 FYNNEI. This CDR3 is CASSGDRTGAGYTF. Written as DNA, the CDR3 is TGTGCCAGCAGTGGGGATCGGACAGGGGCTGGCTACACCTTC.

As regards this clone: The same CDR3 arises from other DNA sequences in this sample as well. V usage is TRBV7-2 and J usage is TRBJ2-7; TRBD2 matches 9 bases. This CDR3 is built from 15 residues. Germline-derived CDR1 and CDR2 are SGHTA and FQGNSA. Trimming at V came to 0 bases and at J to 4 bases, leaving 4 bases not matched to a gene. CDR3 DNA sequence: TGTGCCAGCAGCTTAGCGGGGACTAGCAGTTACGAGCAGTACTTC. Translating it yields CASSLAGTSSYEQYF.

With respect to this clone: In the same sample, other DNA sequences code for this CDR3. V is TRBV28 and J is TRBJ2-3; TRBD2 matches 7 bases. With V trimmed by 6 bases and J by 5 bases, 2 bases remained unmatched. CDR1 is MDHEN and CDR2 is SYDVKM in the germline V gene. This CDR3 contains 12 residues. The CDR3 nucleotides are TGTGCCAGCAGCTTAGCGGGAGATACGCAGTATTTT. Protein product: CASSLAGDTQYF.

The chain carries TRBV5-1 and TRBJ2-1; maybe TRBD1 (5 bases). Germline CDR1 SGHRS, CDR2 YFSETQ. CDR3 size: 15 residues. V dropped 0 bases and J dropped 2 bases, with 9 bases sitting between them. The CDR3, as DNA: TGCGCCAGCAGCTTGGACAGGCCTACCTACAATGAGCAGTTCTTC. Translated, it gives CASSLDRPTYNEQFF.

The rearrangement uses TRBV11-2 and TRBJ1-2, with D maybe TRBD1 (5 bases). V was pared by 5 bases and J by 0 bases, with 19 bases between. CDR1 is SGHAT, CDR2 FQNNGV, per germline. This CDR3 spans 17 amino acids. CDR3 nucleotides: TGTGCCAGCAGCCGCACTGGTGGGGCAGAAGCTAACTATGGCTACACCTTC. Its protein product is CASSRTGGAEANYGYTF.

The chain employs TRBV6-5 and TRBJ2-1; 12 bases are shared with TRBD2. V lost 6 bases and J lost 7; bases outside the gene matches: 7. The germline gives CDR1 MNHEY, CDR2 SVGAGI. This CDR3 spans 15 amino acids. This CDR3 reads CASSRLAGEGNEQFF. CDR3 nucleotides: TGTGCCAGCAGCCGACTAGCGGGGGAGGGGAATGAGCAGTTCTTC.

This clone came up once. The rearrangement links TRBV27 to TRBJ2-5; D assignment may be TRBD1 or TRBD2 (6 bases each). The CDR3 runs to 13 residues. Germline V gene data show CDR1 as MNHEY and CDR2 as SMNVEV (reference sequence). The V end was cut by 8 bases, the J end by 4 bases, with 14 bases between. For the CDR3, the DNA is TGTGCCAGCGGGCGGGGCAGGGGAGAGACCCAGTACTTC. Its protein product is CASGRGRGETQYF.

The rearrangement uses TRBV6-5 and TRBJ1-3, with unresolved D. The V end was cut by 0 bases, the J end by 0 bases, with 6 bases between. CDR3 length: 15 amino acids. Germline CDR1 is MNHEY and CDR2 is SVGAGI. CDR3 in amino acids: CASSYSHSSGNTIYF. Here the CDR3 DNA reads TGTGCCAGCAGTTACTCGCACAGCTCTGGAAACACCATATATTTT.

Worth noting for this clone: Other DNA sequences within the sample encode an identical CDR3. The CDR3 loop is CAWSRGWNTEAFF. DNA for the CDR3: TGTGCCTGGAGTCGAGGTTGGAACACTGAAGCTTTCTTT. The chain employs TRBV30 and TRBJ1-1; D gene unclear. Trimming removed 2 bases at V and 1 base at J, with 8 bases between. Germline loops: CDR1 GTSNPN, CDR2 SVGIG (reference sequence). The length of the CDR3 is 13 residues.

This clone was seen just once. The genes are TRBV7-6 and TRBJ2-1, with 9 bases matching TRBD2. V trimming: 1 base; J trimming: 7 bases; junction bases outside the gene matches: 2. The germline V gene encodes CDR1 SGHVS and CDR2 FNYEAQ. This CDR3 has 14 amino acids. CDR3 coding DNA: TGTGCCAGCAGCTTAGAGGGACTAGCAAATGAGCAGTTCTTC. This codes for CASSLEGLANEQFF. The entire variable domain, with the rest obtained from reference TRBV7-6 and TRBJ2-1, is as follows: GAGVSQSPRYKVTKRGQDVALRCDPISGHVSLYWYRQALGQGPEFLTYFNYEAQQDKSGLPNDRFSAERPEGSISTLTIQRTEQRDSAMYRCASSLEGLANEQFFGPGTRLTVL.

The chain employs TRBV28 and TRBJ2-5; D is unresolved. Trimming removed 3 bases at V and 2 bases at J, with 7 bases between. The CDR3 loop spans 13 amino acids. Germline CDR1 and CDR2: MDHEN and SYDVKM. In DNA form, the CDR3 reads TGTGCCAGCAGTTTCGGGCTACAAGAGACCCAGTACTTC. It is translated as CASSFGLQETQYF. Based on the CDR3 plus reference TRBV28 and TRBJ2-5, the full variable domain is DVKVTQSSRYLVKRTGEKVFLECVQDMDHENMFWYRQDPGLGLRLIYFSYDVKMKEKGDIPEGYSVSREKKERFSLILESASTNQTSMYLCASSFGLQETQYFGPGTRLLVL.

The genes are TRBV5-1 and TRBJ2-2; TRBD2 is a possible D gene (7 bases). CDR3 length: 16 amino acids. Germline CDR1 SGHRS, CDR2 YFSETQ. Between the trimmed V and J ends, which lost 0 bases and 5 bases, there was a span of 14 bases. The CDR3 is CASSLEAGARTGELFF. The CDR3 region has the DNA TGCGCCAGCAGCTTGGAGGCGGGGGCGAGGACCGGGGAGCTGTTTTTT.

A single count supports this clone. The rearrangement links TRBV10-3 to TRBJ2-5, with TRBD2 identical over 9 bases. Germline V CDR1 and CDR2: ENHRY, SYGVKD. J lost 4 bases, V lost 0 bases, and 9 bases had no gene match. The CDR3 runs to 17 residues. CDR3 amino acids: CAISESPIRGGVETQYF. CDR3 DNA: TGTGCCATCAGTGAGTCCCCGATCCGCGGGGGGGTAGAGACCCAGTACTTC.

The chain carries TRBV6-5 and TRBJ1-1, with a tentative D call TRBD1 (5 bases). Trimming stripped 4 bases from V and 5 bases from J, with 17 bases between. This CDR3 has 15 amino acids. Germline lookup yields CDR1 MNHEY and CDR2 SVGAGI. The CDR3 loop reads CASSSLTVRMTEAFF. The CDR3, as DNA: TGTGCCAGCAGTTCCCTGACAGTCCGGATGACTGAAGCTTTCTTT.